Included here is one T cell receptor (beta chain) sequence, with context. After removal of 1 base from V and 11 bases from J, the junction contained 4 bases not matched to a gene. Germline V gene sequence: CDR1 LGHDT, CDR2 YNNKEL (reference sequence). CDR3 length equals 12 residues. This entry belongs to a study of blood T cell repertoires in COVID-19. Across the study: There were acute and convalescent COVID-19 samples, and they came from the United States, Italy and Spain. The analysed material was cDNA or gDNA that came from T cells, B-cell-depleted T cells, or PBMCs.

Per the authors' pipeline: Nucleated cell counts were estimated from reference gene primer amplification. TCRdb's table, derived via immunoSEQ multiplex PCR, lists solely in-frame clones and lacks some. The V and J calls and clone size are taken from that table; D and trimming were inferred from the DNA. The sample has about 170,000 clones, around 80% seen once. The rearrangement links TRBV3-1 (or the pseudogene TRBV3-2) to TRBJ1-1; the match to TRBD1 covers 7 bases. Material for sequencing was peripheral blood. The source is a woman aged 70-85 years who had recovered from COVID-19. CDR3 region: CASSQAGTVAFF. CDR3 sequence (DNA): TGTGCCAGCAGCCAAGCGGGGACAGTTGCTTTCTTT.